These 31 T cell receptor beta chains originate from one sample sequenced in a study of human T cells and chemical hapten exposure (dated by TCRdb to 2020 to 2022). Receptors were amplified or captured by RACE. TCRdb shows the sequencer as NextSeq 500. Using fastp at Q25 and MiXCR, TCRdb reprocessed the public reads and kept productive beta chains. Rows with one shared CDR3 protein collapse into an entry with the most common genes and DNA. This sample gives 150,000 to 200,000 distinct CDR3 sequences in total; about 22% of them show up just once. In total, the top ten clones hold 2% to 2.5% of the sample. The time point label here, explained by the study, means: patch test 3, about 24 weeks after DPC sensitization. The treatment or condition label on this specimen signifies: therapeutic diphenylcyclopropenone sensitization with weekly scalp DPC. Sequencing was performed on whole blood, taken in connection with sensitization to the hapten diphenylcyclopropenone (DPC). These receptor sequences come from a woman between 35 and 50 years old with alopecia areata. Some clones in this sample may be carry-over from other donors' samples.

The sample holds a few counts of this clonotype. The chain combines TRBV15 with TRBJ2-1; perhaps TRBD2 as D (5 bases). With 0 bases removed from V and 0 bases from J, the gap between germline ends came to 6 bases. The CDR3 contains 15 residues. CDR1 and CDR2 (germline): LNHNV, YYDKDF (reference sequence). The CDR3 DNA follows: TGTGCCACCAGCAGAGAAGCGGTCTCCTACAATGAGCAGTTCTTC. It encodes CATSREAVSYNEQFF.

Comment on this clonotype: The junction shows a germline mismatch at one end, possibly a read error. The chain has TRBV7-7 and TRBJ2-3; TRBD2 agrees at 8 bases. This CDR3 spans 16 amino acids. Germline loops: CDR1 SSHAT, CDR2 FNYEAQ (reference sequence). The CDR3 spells CASSVGSSGSTDTQYF. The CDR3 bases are TGTGCTAGCAGCGTTGGGTCTAGCGGGAGCACAGATACGCAGTATTTT.

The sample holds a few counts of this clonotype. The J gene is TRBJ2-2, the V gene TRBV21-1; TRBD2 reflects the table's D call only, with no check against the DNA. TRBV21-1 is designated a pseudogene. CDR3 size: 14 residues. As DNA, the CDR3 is TGTGCCAGCAAGATAGCGGGAGAGGTCGGGGAGCTGTTTTTT. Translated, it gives CASKIAGEVGELFF.

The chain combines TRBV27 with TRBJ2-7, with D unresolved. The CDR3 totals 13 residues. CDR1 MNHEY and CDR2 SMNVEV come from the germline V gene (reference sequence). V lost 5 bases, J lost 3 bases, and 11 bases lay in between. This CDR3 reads CASSRKGNYEQYF. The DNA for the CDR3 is TGTGCCAGCAGTAGAAAAGGGAACTACGAGCAGTACTTC.

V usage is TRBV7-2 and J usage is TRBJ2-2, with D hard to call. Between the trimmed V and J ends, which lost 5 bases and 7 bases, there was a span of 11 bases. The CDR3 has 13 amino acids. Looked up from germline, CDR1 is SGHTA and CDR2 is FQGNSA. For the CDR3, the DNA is TGTGCCAGCAGCGCATCAACCAGCGGGGAGCTGTTTTTT. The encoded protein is CASSASTSGELFF.

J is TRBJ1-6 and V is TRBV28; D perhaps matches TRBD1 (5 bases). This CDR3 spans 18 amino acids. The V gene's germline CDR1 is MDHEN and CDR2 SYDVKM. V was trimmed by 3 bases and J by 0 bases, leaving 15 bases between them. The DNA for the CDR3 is TGTGCCAGCAGTTTGGGCGGGACGTCCAGCTCCTATAATTCACCCCTCCACTTT. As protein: CASSLGGTSSSYNSPLHF.

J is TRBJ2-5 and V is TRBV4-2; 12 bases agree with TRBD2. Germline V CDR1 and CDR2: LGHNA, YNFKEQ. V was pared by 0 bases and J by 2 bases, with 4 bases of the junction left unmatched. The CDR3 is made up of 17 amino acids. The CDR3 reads CASSQEPSGRGQETQYF. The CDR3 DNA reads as TGTGCCAGCAGCCAAGAGCCTAGCGGGAGGGGACAAGAGACCCAGTACTTC.

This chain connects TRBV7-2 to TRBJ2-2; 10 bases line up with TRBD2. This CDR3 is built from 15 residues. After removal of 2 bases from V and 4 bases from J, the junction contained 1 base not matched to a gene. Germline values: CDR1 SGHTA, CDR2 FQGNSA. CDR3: CASSLRLAGTGELFF. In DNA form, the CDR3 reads TGTGCCAGCAGCTTAAGACTAGCGGGCACCGGGGAGCTGTTTTTT.

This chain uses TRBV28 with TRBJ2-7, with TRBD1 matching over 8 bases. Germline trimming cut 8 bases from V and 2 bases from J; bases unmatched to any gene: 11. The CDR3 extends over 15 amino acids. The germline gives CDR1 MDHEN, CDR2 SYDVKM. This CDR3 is CASQQGGNVPYEQYF. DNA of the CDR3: TGTGCCAGCCAACAGGGGGGAAACGTCCCCTACGAGCAGTACTTC.

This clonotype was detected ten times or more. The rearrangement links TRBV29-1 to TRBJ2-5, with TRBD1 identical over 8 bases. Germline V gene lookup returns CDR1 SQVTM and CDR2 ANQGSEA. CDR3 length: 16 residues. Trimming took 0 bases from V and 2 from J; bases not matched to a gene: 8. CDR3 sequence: CSVEDLKGTGQETQYF. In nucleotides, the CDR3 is TGCAGCGTTGAAGATCTTAAGGGGACAGGTCAAGAGACCCAGTACTTC.

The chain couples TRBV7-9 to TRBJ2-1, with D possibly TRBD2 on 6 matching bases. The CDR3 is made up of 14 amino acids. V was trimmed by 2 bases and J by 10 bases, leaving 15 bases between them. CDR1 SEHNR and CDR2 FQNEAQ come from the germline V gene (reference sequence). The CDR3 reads CASSLQGGGEEQFF. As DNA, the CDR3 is TGTGCCAGCAGCTTACAGGGCGGAGGGGAGGAGCAGTTCTTC.

CDR3 amino acids: CASSQPPSGTGDEKLFF. As DNA, the CDR3 is TGCGCCAGCAGCCAACCGCCAAGCGGGACAGGGGATGAAAAACTGTTTTTT. The chain is built from TRBV4-3 and TRBJ1-4, with TRBD1 matching 10 bases. Trimming removed 2 bases from V and 6 bases from J; junction bases left unmatched: 9. Germline assignment: CDR1 LGHNA and CDR2 YSLEER. The CDR3 has 17 residues.

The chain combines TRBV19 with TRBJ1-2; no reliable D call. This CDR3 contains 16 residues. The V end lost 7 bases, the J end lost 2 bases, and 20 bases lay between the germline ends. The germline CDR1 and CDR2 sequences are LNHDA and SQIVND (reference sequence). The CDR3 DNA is TGTGCCAGTAACCCCCTCCGGGGAGAATACAACTATGGCTACACCTTC. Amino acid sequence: CASNPLRGEYNYGYTF.

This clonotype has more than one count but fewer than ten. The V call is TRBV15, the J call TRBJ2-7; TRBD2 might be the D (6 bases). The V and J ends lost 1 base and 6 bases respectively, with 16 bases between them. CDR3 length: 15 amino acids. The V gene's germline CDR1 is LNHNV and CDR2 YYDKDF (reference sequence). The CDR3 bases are TGTGCCACCAGCAGAGTCGGTACGGGGGATGGCGAGCAGTACTTC. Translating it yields CATSRVGTGDGEQYF.

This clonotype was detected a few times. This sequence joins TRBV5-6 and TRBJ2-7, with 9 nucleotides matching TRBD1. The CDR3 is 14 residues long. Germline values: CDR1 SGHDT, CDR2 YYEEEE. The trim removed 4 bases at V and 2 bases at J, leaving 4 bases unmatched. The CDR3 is CASSGTGGPYEQYF. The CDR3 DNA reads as TGTGCCAGCAGCGGAACAGGGGGCCCCTACGAGCAGTACTTC.

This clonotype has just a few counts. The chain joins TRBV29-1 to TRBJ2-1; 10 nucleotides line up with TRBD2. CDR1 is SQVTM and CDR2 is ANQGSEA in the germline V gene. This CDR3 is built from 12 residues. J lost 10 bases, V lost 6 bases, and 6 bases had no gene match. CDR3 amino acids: CSVLLAGSEQFF. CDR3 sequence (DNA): TGCAGCGTCCTACTAGCGGGGTCGGAGCAGTTCTTC.

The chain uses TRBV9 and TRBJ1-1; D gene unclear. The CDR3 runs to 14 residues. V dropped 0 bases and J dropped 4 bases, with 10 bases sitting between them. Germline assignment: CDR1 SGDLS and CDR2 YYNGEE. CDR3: CASSVEQTRTEAFF. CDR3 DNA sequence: TGTGCCAGCAGCGTAGAGCAAACGCGCACTGAAGCTTTCTTT.

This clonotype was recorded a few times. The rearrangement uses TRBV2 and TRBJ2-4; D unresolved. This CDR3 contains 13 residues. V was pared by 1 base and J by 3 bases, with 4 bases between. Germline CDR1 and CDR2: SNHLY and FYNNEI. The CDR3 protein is CASSEDRKNIQYF. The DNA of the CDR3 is TGTGCCAGCAGTGAAGACCGCAAAAACATTCAGTACTTC.

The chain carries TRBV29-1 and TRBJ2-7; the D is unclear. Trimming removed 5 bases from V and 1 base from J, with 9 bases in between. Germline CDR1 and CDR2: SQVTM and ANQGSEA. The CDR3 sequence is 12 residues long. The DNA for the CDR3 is TGCAGCGTTCGAGGCAGTTCCTACGAGCAGTACTTC. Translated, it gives CSVRGSSYEQYF.

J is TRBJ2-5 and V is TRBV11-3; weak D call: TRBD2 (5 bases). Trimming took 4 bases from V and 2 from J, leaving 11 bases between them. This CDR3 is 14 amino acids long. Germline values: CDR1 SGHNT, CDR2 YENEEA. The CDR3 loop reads CASSSRTGQETQYF. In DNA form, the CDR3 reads TGTGCCAGCAGCTCCCGGACGGGACAAGAGACCCAGTACTTC.

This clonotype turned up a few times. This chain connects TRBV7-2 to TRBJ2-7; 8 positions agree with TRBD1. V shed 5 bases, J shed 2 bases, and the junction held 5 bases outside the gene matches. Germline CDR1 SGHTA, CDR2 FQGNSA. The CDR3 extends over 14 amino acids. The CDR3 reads CASSHGQGTYEQYF. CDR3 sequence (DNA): TGTGCCAGCAGCCACGGACAGGGAACCTACGAGCAGTACTTC.

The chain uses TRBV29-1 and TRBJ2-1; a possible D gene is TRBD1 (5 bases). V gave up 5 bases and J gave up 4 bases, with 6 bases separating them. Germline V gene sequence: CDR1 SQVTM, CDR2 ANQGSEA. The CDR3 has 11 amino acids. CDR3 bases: TGCAGCGTTCAGGGTTACAATGAGCAGTTCTTC. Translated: CSVQGYNEQFF.

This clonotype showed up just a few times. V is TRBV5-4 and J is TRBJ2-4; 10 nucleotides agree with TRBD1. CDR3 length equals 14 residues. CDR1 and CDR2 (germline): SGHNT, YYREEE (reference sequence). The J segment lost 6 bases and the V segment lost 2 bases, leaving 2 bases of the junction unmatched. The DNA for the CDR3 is TGTGCCAGCAGCTTTTGGGACAGGGGAAACATTCAGTACTTC. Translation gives CASSFWDRGNIQYF.

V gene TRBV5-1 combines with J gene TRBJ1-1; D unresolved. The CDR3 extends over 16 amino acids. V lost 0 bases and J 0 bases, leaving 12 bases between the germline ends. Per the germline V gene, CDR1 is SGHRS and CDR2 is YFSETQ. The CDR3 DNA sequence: TGCGCCAGCAGCTTGGCCGGTTTCGGGCTGAACACTGAAGCTTTCTTT. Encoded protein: CASSLAGFGLNTEAFF.

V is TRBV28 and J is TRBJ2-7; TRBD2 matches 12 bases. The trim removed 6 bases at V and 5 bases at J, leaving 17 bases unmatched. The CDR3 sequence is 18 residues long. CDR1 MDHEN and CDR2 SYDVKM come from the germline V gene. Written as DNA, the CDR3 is TGTGCCAGCAGACAGCCCGCTAGCGGGAGGGCCCGGGGACACGAGCAGTACTTC. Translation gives CASRQPASGRARGHEQYF.

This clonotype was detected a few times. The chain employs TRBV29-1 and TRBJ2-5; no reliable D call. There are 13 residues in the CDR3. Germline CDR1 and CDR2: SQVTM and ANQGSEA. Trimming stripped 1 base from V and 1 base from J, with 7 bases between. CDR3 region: CSVEVQVQETQYF. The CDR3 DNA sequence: TGCAGCGTTGAAGTCCAGGTCCAAGAGACCCAGTACTTC.

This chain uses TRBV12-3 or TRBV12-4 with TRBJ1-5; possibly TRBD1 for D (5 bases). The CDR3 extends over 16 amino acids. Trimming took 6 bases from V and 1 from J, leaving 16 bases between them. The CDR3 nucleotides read TGTGCCAGCAGCGCCCCGGGGGTAGTGAGCAATCAGCCCCAGCATTTT. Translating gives CASSAPGVVSNQPQHF.

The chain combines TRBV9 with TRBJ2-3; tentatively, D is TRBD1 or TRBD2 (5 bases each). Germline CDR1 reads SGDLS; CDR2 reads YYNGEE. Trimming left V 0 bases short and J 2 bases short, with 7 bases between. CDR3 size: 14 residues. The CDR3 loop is CASSVVGDTDTQYF. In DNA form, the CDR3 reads TGTGCCAGCAGCGTAGTGGGGGACACAGATACGCAGTATTTT.

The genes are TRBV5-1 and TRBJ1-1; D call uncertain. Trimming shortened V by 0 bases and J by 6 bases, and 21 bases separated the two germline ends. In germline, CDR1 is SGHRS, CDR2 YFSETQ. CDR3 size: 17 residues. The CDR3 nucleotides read TGCGCCAGCAGCTTGGCTGGAGCACCGCCGGGTCGGGCTGAAGCTTTCTTT. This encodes CASSLAGAPPGRAEAFF.

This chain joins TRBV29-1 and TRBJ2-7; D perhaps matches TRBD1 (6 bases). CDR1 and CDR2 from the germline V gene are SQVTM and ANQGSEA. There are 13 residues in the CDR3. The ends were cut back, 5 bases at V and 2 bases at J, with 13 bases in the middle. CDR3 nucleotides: TGCAGCGTTCGTACAGGGCCGGCCTACGAGCAGTACTTC. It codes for CSVRTGPAYEQYF.

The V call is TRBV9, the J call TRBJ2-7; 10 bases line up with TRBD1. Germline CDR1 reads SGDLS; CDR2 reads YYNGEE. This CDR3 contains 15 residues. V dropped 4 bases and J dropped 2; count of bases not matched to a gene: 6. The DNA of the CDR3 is TGTGCCAGCAGCCTGGGGGACAGGGGAGCCTACGAGCAGTACTTC. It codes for CASSLGDRGAYEQYF.